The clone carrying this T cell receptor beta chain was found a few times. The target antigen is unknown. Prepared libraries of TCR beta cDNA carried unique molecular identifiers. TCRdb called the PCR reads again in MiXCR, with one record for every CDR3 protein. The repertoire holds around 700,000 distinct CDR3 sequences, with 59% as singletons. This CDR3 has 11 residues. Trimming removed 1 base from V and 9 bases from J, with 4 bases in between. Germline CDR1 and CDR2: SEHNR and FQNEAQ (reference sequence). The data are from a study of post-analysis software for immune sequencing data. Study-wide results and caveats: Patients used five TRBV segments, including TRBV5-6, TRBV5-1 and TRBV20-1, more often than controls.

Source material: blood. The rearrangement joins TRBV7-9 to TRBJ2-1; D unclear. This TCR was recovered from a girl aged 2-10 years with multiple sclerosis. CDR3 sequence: CASSLEVEQFF. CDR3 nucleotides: TGTGCCAGCAGCTTAGAGGTTGAGCAGTTCTTC.